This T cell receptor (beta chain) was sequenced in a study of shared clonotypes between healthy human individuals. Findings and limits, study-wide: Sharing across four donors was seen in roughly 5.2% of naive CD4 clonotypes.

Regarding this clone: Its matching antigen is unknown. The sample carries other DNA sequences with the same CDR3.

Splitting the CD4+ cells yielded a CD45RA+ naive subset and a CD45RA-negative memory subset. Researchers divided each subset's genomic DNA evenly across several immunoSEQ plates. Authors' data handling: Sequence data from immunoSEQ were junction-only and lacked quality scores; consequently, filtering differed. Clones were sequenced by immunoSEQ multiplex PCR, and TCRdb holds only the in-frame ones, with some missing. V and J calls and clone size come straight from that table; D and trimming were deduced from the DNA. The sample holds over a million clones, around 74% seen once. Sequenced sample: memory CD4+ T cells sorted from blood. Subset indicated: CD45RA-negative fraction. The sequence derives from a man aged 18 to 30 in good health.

CDR3 in amino acids: CASSGQGRETQYF. For the CDR3, the DNA is TGTGCCAGCAGCGGACAGGGGAGGGAGACCCAGTACTTC. The chain recombines TRBV2 with TRBJ2-5; 9 positions match TRBD1. This CDR3 is 13 amino acids long. J lost 5 bases, V lost 6 bases, and 4 bases had no gene match. CDR1 and CDR2 (germline): SNHLY, FYNNEI.